The following is a T cell receptor beta chain sequence with its context. No antigen is known for it. The data belong to a study of cytomegalovirus exposure and HLA in healthy donors. Study information: Earlier, roughly 180 million T cells were analyzed, and fewer than 120 million unique TCR beta sequences were found among them.

Germline CDR1 is LNHNV and CDR2 is YYDKDF (reference sequence). The CDR3 is 12 residues long. The trim removed 6 bases at V and 7 bases at J, leaving 3 bases unmatched. Findings and caveats of the study: A previous analysis found most TCR beta V segments productive roughly 87% or roughly 30% of the time. A few of the chains that were CMV-associated were confirmed in vitro to be specific for CMV antigens.

A multiplex PCR was run with 60 Vbeta primers and 13 Jbeta primers. Authors' data handling: About 10 million shared chains were among the roughly 78 million unique TCR beta chains that a later analysis counted. The table came from immunoSEQ multiplex PCR; TCRdb's copy has only in-frame clones and leaves some out. Clone size and the V and J calls come from that table; the DNA yielded D and trimming. This table holds approximately 190,000 clones, approximately 84% found once. The gene calls are TRBV15 and TRBJ2-1, with 7 bases matching TRBD2. The clonotype was recovered from a man aged 45-60 years in good health and CMV-seronegative. What was sequenced was PBMCs. DNA of the CDR3: TGTGCCACCAGTTTGGGGGGGAATGAGCAGTTCTTC. As protein: CATSLGGNEQFF.